Listed below are T cell receptor beta chains from one sample, sequenced in a study of T cells in Graves' hyperthyroidism and ophthalmopathy. TCRdb recomputed calls from the multiplex PCR reads with MiXCR, one row per CDR3 protein. The repertoire includes under 700,000 distinct CDR3 sequences, over 15% of them detected once, and about 20% sits in the top ten. Sequencing was performed on blood. The receptors come from a woman aged 18-29 years with Graves' hyperthyroidism. Both conserved end residues are part of each CDR3. A D gene is named only where the DNA matches it firmly. Not every row has a clone size; where given, it reads once, few, many or a size class.

len: 15
d_gene: TRBD2
j_gene: TRBJ2-3
v_gene: TRBV7-6
abundance: NA
CDR3nt: TGTGCCAGCAGCTTCGGGACTACTCGGGTGGATACGCAGTATTTT
CDR3aa: CASSFGTTRVDTQYF

len: 14
d_gene: TRBD1
j_gene: TRBJ2-1
v_gene: TRBV4-1
abundance: NA
CDR3nt: TGCGCCAGCAGAGTGGGACAGGGAAACAATGAGCAGTTCTTC
CDR3aa: CASRVGQGNNEQFF

len: 14
d_gene: NA
j_gene: TRBJ1-1
v_gene: TRBV4-2
abundance: NA
CDR3nt: TGTGCCAGCAGCCCCCTCCGGGATAACACTGAAGCTTTCTTT
CDR3aa: CASSPLRDNTEAFF

len: 12
d_gene: NA
j_gene: TRBJ1-4
v_gene: TRBV2
abundance: many
CDR3nt: TGTGCCAGCAGTAGGGGACCGGAAAAACTGTTTTTT
CDR3aa: CASSRGPEKLFF

len: 14
d_gene: NA
j_gene: TRBJ2-1
v_gene: TRBV20-1
abundance: many
CDR3nt: TGCAGTGCTAGGGGCGGTAGCTCCTACAATGAGCAGTTCTTC
CDR3aa: CSARGGSSYNEQFF

len: 13
d_gene: NA
j_gene: TRBJ2-5
v_gene: TRBV27
abundance: NA
CDR3nt: TGTGCCAGCAGTTTATCGATAAAAGAGACCCAGTACTTC
CDR3aa: CASSLSIKETQYF

len: 13
d_gene: NA
j_gene: TRBJ2-5
v_gene: TRBV2
abundance: many
CDR3nt: TGTGCCAGCAGTGCACTACGACAAGAGACCCAGTACTTC
CDR3aa: CASSALRQETQYF

len: 17
d_gene: TRBD2
j_gene: TRBJ2-1
v_gene: TRBV3-1
abundance: NA
CDR3nt: TGTGCCAGCAGCTGGGGACTAGCGGGAAGCTCCTACAATGAGCAGTTCTTC
CDR3aa: CASSWGLAGSSYNEQFF

len: 15
d_gene: NA
j_gene: TRBJ2-7
v_gene: TRBV3-1
abundance: NA
CDR3nt: TGTGCCAGCAGCCAAGATAAGAGCGGACCCTACGAGCAGTACTTC
CDR3aa: CASSQDKSGPYEQYF

len: 14
d_gene: NA
j_gene: TRBJ2-3
v_gene: TRBV6-1
abundance: many
CDR3nt: TGTGCCAGCAGTGTGGACAGTGCCACAGATACGCAGTATTTT
CDR3aa: CASSVDSATDTQYF

len: 15
d_gene: NA
j_gene: TRBJ1-1
v_gene: TRBV3-1
abundance: few
CDR3nt: TGTGCCAGCAGCCAAGATTCCGGGCCCCCAACTGAAGCTTTCTTT
CDR3aa: CASSQDSGPPTEAFF

len: 15
d_gene: TRBD1
j_gene: TRBJ2-5
v_gene: TRBV12-3/TRBV12-4
abundance: many
CDR3nt: TGTGCCAGCAGTCCGTGGGGACAGAGAGAAGAGACCCAGTACTTC
CDR3aa: CASSPWGQREETQYF

len: 16
d_gene: TRBD2
j_gene: TRBJ2-1
v_gene: TRBV18
abundance: many
CDR3nt: TGTGCCAGCTCAACGAGGAGGGGAGGGCCGGAGGATGAGCAGTTCTTC
CDR3aa: CASSTRRGGPEDEQFF

len: 13
d_gene: NA
j_gene: TRBJ1-2
v_gene: TRBV11-3
abundance: many
CDR3nt: TGTGCCAGCAGCTTAGATCTGAGGGCTGGCTACACCTTC
CDR3aa: CASSLDLRAGYTF

len: 16
d_gene: TRBD2
j_gene: TRBJ2-3
v_gene: TRBV7-9
abundance: NA
CDR3nt: TGTGCCAGCAGCCAAAGACTAGCACGGAGCACAGATACGCAGTATTTT
CDR3aa: CASSQRLARSTDTQYF

len: 14
d_gene: TRBD1
j_gene: TRBJ1-1
v_gene: TRBV19
abundance: few
CDR3nt: TGTGCCAGTAGTAGACAGGGGTCGAACACTGAAGCTTTCTTT
CDR3aa: CASSRQGSNTEAFF

len: 16
d_gene: NA
j_gene: TRBJ2-3
v_gene: TRBV7-6
abundance: few
CDR3nt: TGTGCCAGCAGCTTAGTTAGCGGTTCTAGCACAGATACGCAGTATTTT
CDR3aa: CASSLVSGSSTDTQYF

len: 13
d_gene: NA
j_gene: TRBJ2-5
v_gene: TRBV7-9
abundance: few
CDR3nt: TGTGCCAGCAGCTTCATGGGGGGAGAGACCCAGTACTTC
CDR3aa: CASSFMGGETQYF

len: 15
d_gene: TRBD2
j_gene: TRBJ2-3
v_gene: TRBV5-1
abundance: many
CDR3nt: TGCGCCAGCAGCCAAACTAGCGGAGTTACAGATACGCAGTATTTT
CDR3aa: CASSQTSGVTDTQYF

len: 16
d_gene: NA
j_gene: TRBJ2-1
v_gene: TRBV29-1
abundance: NA
CDR3nt: TGCAGCGGTGGGACAGGACTAGCAGGATTTTCGGCGGAGCAGTTCTTC
CDR3aa: CSGGTGLAGFSAEQFF

len: 16
d_gene: TRBD2
j_gene: TRBJ2-7
v_gene: TRBV10-3
abundance: NA
CDR3nt: TGTGCCATCAGTCTTTCCGGGGAGGGCAGACCCTACGAGCAGTACTTC
CDR3aa: CAISLSGEGRPYEQYF

len: 14
d_gene: NA
j_gene: TRBJ2-1
v_gene: TRBV20-1
abundance: few
CDR3nt: TGCAGTGCCGATAAGGGGTTCTCCTACAATGAGCAGTTCTTC
CDR3aa: CSADKGFSYNEQFF

len: 15
d_gene: NA
j_gene: TRBJ1-5
v_gene: TRBV28
abundance: many
CDR3nt: TGTGCCAGCAGCCCTGGGGTCCAGGGTAGTCAGCCCCAGCATTTT
CDR3aa: CASSPGVQGSQPQHF